This paragraph reports one T cell receptor (beta chain). The CDR3 loop spans 14 amino acids. Trimming removed 11 bases from V and 4 bases from J; junction bases left unmatched: 10. Germline V CDR1 and CDR2: SNHLY, FYNNEI. The source of the sample is a study of cytomegalovirus exposure and HLA in healthy donors. Unrecorded immune exposures were likely, despite nominal health at sampling. Amplification used 60 Vbeta primers and 13 Jbeta primers. Data came from immunoSEQ multiplex PCR; TCRdb stores just in-frame clones and leaves some out. The specimen's table records fewer than 150,000 clones. This chain uses TRBV2 with TRBJ2-1; 8 bases agree with TRBD2. The TCR originated in a man aged 40-49 years in good health and CMV-seronegative. The specimen was PBMCs. CDR3 in amino acids: CASNPGGSYNEQFF. CDR3 in DNA: TGTGCCTCCAACCCGGGGGGGTCGTACAATGAGCAGTTCTTC.